This T cell receptor beta chain appears in the sequencing data of a study of T cell clones after liver transplantation. On the study more broadly: Samples came from ITN030ST, which attempted immunosuppression withdrawal within 2 years of liver transplantation.

This CDR3 is built from 14 residues. Germline lookup yields CDR1 MDHEN and CDR2 SYDVKM. The V end was cut by 6 bases, the J end by 0 bases, with 9 bases between. General study points: The donor-reactive repertoire was only partly measurable in two subjects, lacking donor cells. Compared with third party-reactive sequences, donor-reactive ones declined more, independent of withdrawal success.

Concerning this clone itself: Its target is unknown.

Only in-frame clones appear in the TCRdb table, and some are missing; sequencing was by immunoSEQ multiplex PCR. This sample carries fewer than 70,000 clones, over 70% of them seen once, and the ten largest clones take 15%. The V and J genes are TRBV28 and TRBJ1-3; D is perhaps TRBD1 (5 bases). The sequence came from a human donor who received a liver transplant. The sample in question was CD4+ T cells from blood, obtained before liver transplant. The CDR3 loop is CASRPDNSGNTIYF. DNA for the CDR3: TGTGCCAGCAGACCGGACAACTCTGGAAACACCATATATTTT.